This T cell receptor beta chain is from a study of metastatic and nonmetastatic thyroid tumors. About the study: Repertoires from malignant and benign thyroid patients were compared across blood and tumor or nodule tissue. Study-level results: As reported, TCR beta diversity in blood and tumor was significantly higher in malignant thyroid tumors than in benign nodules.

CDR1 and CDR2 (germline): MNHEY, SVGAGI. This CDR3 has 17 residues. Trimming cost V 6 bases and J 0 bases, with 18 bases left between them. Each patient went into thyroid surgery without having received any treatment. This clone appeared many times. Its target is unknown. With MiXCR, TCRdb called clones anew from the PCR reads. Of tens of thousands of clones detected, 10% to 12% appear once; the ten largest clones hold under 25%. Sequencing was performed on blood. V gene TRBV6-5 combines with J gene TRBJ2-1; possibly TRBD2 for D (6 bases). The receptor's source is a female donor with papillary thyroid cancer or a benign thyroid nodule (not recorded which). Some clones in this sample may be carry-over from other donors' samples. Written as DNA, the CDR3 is TGTGCCAGCAGCGCCCCCATAGCGGTGAGCTCCTACAATGAGCAGTTCTTC. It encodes CASSAPIAVSSYNEQFF.